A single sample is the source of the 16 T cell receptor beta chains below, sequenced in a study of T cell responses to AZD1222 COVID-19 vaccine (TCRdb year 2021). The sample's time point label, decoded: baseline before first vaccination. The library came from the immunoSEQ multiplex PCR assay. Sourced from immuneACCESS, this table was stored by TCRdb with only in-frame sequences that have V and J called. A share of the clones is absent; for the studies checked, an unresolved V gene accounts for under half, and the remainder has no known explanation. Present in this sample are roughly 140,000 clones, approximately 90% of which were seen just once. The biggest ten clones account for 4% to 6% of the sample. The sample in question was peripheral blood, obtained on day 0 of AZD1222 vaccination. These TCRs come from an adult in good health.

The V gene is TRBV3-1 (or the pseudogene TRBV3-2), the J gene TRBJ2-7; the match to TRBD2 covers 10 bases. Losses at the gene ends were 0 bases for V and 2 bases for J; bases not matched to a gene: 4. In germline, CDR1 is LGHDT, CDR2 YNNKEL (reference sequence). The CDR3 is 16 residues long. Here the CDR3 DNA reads TGTGCCAGCAGCCAAGATTCAGCGGGAGGGGCCTACGAGCAGTACTTC. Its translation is CASSQDSAGGAYEQYF.

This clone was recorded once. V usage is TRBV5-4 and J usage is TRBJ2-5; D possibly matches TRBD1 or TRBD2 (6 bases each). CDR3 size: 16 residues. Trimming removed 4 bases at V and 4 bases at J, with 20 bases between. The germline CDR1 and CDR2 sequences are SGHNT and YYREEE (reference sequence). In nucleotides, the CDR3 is TGTGCCAGCAGCCTGAGTATCTCGGGGGCCGGAGAGACCCAGTACTTC. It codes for CASSLSISGAGETQYF. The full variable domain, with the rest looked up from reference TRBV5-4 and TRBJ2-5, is ETGVTQSPTHLIKTRGQQVTLRCSSQSGHNTVSWYQQALGQGPQFIFQYYREEENGRGNFPPRFSGLQFPNYSSELNVNALELDDSALYLCASSLSISGAGETQYFGPGTRLLVL.

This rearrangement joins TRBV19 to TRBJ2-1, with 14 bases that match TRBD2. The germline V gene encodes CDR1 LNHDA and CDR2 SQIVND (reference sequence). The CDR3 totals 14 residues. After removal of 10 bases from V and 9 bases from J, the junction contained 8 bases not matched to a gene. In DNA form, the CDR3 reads TGTGCCACATCCGGACTAGCGGGAGGAGGTGAGCAGTTCTTC. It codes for CATSGLAGGGEQFF.

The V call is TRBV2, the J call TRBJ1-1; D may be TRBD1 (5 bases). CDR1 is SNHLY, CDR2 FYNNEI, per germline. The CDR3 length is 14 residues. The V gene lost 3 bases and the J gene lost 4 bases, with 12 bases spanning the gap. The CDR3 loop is CASSEGDAFTEAFF. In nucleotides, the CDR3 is TGTGCCAGCAGTGAGGGGGACGCCTTCACTGAAGCTTTCTTT.

CDR3 residues: CASPTGGTGELFF. In nucleotides, the CDR3 is TGTGCCAGCCCGACGGGGGGCACCGGGGAGCTGTTTTTT. The rearrangement links TRBV2 to TRBJ2-2; 7 nucleotides line up with TRBD2. V shed 8 bases and J 4 bases; nucleotides not matched to a gene: 4. Germline V lookup: CDR1 SNHLY, CDR2 FYNNEI. The CDR3 has 13 residues.

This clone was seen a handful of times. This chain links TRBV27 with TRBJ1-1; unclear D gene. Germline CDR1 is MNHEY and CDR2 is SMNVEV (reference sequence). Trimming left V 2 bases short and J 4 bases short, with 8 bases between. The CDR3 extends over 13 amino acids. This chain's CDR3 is CASSLRALTEAFF. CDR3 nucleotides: TGTGCCAGCAGTTTACGAGCCCTCACTGAAGCTTTCTTT.

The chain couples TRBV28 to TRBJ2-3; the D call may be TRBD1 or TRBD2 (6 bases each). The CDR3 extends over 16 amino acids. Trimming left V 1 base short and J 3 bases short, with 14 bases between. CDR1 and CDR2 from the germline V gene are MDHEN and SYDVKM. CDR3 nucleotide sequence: TGTGCCAGCAGTTTATCAGGAGGGGGTAGGACAGATACGCAGTATTTT. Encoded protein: CASSLSGGGRTDTQYF.

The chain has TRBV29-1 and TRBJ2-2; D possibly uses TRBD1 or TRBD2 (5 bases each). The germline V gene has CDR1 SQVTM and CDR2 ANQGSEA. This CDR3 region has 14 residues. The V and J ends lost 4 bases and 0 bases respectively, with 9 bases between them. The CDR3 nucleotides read TGCAGCGTTGCGGGGCGGGCGAACACCGGGGAGCTGTTTTTT. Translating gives CSVAGRANTGELFF.

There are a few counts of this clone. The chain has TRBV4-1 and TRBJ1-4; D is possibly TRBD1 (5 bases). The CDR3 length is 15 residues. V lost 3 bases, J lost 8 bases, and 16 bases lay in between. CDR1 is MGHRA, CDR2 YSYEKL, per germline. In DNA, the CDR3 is TGCGCCAGCAGCCATCTCCGGGACGGCAACGAAAAACTGTTTTTT. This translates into CASSHLRDGNEKLFF.

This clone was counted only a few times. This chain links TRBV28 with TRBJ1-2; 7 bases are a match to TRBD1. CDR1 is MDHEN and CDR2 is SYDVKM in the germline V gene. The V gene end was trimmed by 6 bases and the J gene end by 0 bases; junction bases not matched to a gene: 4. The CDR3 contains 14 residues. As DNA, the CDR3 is TGTGCCAGCAGGCCAGGGGGAGCTAACTATGGCTACACCTTC. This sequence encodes CASRPGGANYGYTF.

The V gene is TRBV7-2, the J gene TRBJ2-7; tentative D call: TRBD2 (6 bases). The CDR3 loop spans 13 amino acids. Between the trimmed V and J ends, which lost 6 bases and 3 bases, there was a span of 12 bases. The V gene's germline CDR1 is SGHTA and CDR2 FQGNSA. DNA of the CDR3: TGTGCCAGCAGGCAGTCGGGGGTCTACGAGCAGTACTTC. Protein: CASRQSGVYEQYF.

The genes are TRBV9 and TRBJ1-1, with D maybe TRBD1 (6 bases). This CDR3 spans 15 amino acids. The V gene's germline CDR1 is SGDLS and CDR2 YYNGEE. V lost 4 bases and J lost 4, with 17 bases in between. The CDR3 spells CASSTSQGVFTEAFF. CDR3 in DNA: TGTGCCAGCAGCACCTCACAGGGTGTCTTCACTGAAGCTTTCTTT.

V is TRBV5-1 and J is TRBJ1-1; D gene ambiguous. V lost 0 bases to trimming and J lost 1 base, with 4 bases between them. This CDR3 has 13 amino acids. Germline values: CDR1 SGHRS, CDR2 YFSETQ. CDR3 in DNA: TGCGCCAGCAGCTTGGGGTGGAACACTGAAGCTTTCTTT. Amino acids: CASSLGWNTEAFF. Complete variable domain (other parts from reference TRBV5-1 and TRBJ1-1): KAGVTQTPRYLIKTRGQQVTLSCSPISGHRSVSWYQQTPGQGLQFLFEYFSETQRNKGNFPGRFSGRQFSNSRSEMNVSTLELGDSALYLCASSLGWNTEAFFGQGTRLTVV.

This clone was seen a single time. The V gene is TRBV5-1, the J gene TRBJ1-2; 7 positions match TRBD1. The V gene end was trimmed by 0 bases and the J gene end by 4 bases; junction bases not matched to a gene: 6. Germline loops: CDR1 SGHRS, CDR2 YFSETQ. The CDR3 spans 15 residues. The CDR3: CASSLAGWDSYGYTF. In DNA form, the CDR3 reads TGCGCCAGCAGCTTGGCCGGATGGGACAGCTATGGCTACACCTTC.

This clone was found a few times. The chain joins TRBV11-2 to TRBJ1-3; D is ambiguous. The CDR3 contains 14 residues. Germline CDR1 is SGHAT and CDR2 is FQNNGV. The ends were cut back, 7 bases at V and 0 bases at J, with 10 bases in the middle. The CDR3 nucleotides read TGTGCCAGCAACGATGCAAGCTCTGGAAACACCATATATTTT. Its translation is CASNDASSGNTIYF.

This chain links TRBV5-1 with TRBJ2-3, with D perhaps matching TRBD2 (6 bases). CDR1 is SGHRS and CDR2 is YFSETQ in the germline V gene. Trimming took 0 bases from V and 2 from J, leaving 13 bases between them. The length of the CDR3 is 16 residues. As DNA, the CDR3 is TGCGCCAGCAGCTTGGAGGGCCGGGGGTCCACAGATACGCAGTATTTT. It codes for CASSLEGRGSTDTQYF.